Listed below are T cell receptor beta chains from one sample, sequenced in a study of blood T cell repertoires in COVID-19. Data came from immunoSEQ multiplex PCR; TCRdb stores just in-frame clones and leaves some out. This repertoire shows 100,000 to 150,000 clones, approximately 90% found once; its top ten account for roughly 7.6%. Material for sequencing was peripheral blood. The receptors originated from a man aged 50-59 years with acute or convalescent COVID-19. Both conserved end residues are trimmed from each CDR3.

CDR3 protein | J gene | V gene
ASSSGGHGTTYGYT | TRBJ1-2 | TRBV7-2
ASSLVLAGGSGANVLT | TRBJ2-6 | TRBV5-6
ASSRDTKMNTEAF | TRBJ1-1 | TRBV5-1
AWSVTGQVYGYT | TRBJ1-2 | TRBV30
SVEDRGENEQF | TRBJ2-1 | TRBV29-1
ASADSSNYGYT | TRBJ1-2 | TRBV6-5
ASSHSLGQYEQY | TRBJ2-7 | TRBV23-1
ASSPDRGLFHGYT | TRBJ1-2 | TRBV18
SATPAGGSGNTIY | TRBJ1-3 | TRBV29-1
ASSPRTGGSYT | TRBJ1-2 | TRBV27
ASRKQGGGANVLT | TRBJ2-6 | TRBV4-1
ASTLGGTQF | TRBJ2-1 | TRBV6-6
ASSLGDRDSPQH | TRBJ1-5 | TRBV5-1
ASSQERVYEQF | TRBJ2-1 | TRBV4-3
ASSPLAGERNEQF | TRBJ2-1 | TRBV3-1/TRBV3-2
ARRTGTGNTIY | TRBJ1-3 | TRBV2
ASSPRTSDNEQF | TRBJ2-1 | TRBV7-9
ASSKIQGAYEQY | TRBJ2-7 | TRBV5-1
ASSPDSGLGGYT | TRBJ1-2 | TRBV5-4
ASSQAGGAGEKLF | TRBJ1-4 | TRBV4-3
ASSPGTYSTDTQY | TRBJ2-3 | TRBV7-9
ASNFADQPQH | TRBJ1-5 | TRBV19